The next 32 T cell receptor beta chains were all read from a single sample in a study of low-dose radiotherapy and immunotherapy resistance in tumors. Primers targeting TRAV and TRBV primed first-strand cDNA, covering alpha and beta chains. Both a constant-region primer and a V-primer adapter served to amplify TCRs across around 20 PCR cycles. Each CDR3 protein gets one entry after TCRdb re-called the reads with MiXCR. The sample lists tens of thousands of distinct CDR3 sequences; 20% to 25% were seen once. Specified time point: after trial treatment. Treatment described: LDRT plus nivolumab, ipilimumab, low-dose cyclophosphamide and aspirin (RACIN trial). The sequencing here drew on PBMCs, taken after low-dose radiotherapy plus immunotherapy. Receptors originate from a female donor with ovarian cancer.

With respect to this clonotype: A far larger clone is just one base off, so this is likely a read error. V and J are TRBV7-2 and TRBJ2-6, with D possibly matching TRBD1 (5 bases). Per the germline V gene, CDR1 is SGHTA and CDR2 is FQGNSA. This CDR3 has 15 residues. In nucleotides, the CDR3 is TGTGCCAGCCAAGCTTTTAGCTCTGGGGCCAACGTCCTGAATTTC. It is translated as CASQAFSSGANVLNF. The full variable domain, rest sourced from reference TRBV7-2 and TRBJ2-6, is GAGVSQSPSNKVTEKGKDVELRCDPISGHTALYWYRQSLGQGLEFLIYFQGNSAPDKSGLPSDRFSAERTGGSVSTLTIQRTQQEDSAVYLCASQAFSSGANVLNFGAGSRLTVL.

This clonotype was counted at least ten times. J is TRBJ2-1 and V is TRBV5-4, with 9 bases identical to TRBD1. Germline lookup yields CDR1 SGHNT and CDR2 YYREEE (reference sequence). The V gene end was trimmed by 0 bases and the J gene end by 6 bases; junction bases not matched to a gene: 4. CDR3 length: 15 residues. CDR3 sequence: CASSLGGQGRNEQFF. The CDR3 DNA sequence: TGTGCCAGCAGCTTGGGAGGACAGGGGCGCAATGAGCAGTTCTTC. The whole variable domain, remainder taken from reference TRBV5-4 and TRBJ2-1, is ETGVTQSPTHLIKTRGQQVTLRCSSQSGHNTVSWYQQALGQGPQFIFQYYREEENGRGNFPPRFSGLQFPNYSSELNVNALELDDSALYLCASSLGGQGRNEQFFGPGTRLTVL.

This clonotype was seen more than once but under ten times. The chain uses TRBV20-1 and TRBJ2-3; D gene unclear. Trimming pared 3 bases from V and 2 bases from J, leaving 12 bases between. Germline V gene data show CDR1 as DFQATT and CDR2 as SNEGSKA (reference sequence). There are 14 residues in the CDR3. CDR3 loop: CSASSPTNTDTQYF. As DNA, the CDR3 is TGCAGTGCTAGTTCCCCAACAAACACAGATACGCAGTATTTT.

This clonotype was picked up many times. The CDR3 sequence is CASSHNPGPDTQYF. In DNA, the CDR3 is TGTGCCAGCAGCCATAATCCGGGGCCAGATACGCAGTATTTT. The chain employs TRBV6-6 and TRBJ2-3, with D perhaps being TRBD1 or TRBD2 (5 bases each). This CDR3 comprises 14 residues. Trimming removed 6 bases at V and 4 bases at J, with 14 bases between. Germline V lookup: CDR1 MNHNY, CDR2 SVGAGI (reference sequence).

This clonotype was observed at least ten times. The J gene is TRBJ2-3, the V gene TRBV2, with 8 bases matching TRBD2. The ends lost 11 bases at V and 1 base at J; junction bases unmatched: 8. Per germline, CDR1 SNHLY and CDR2 FYNNEI. The CDR3 is 14 amino acids. CDR3 DNA sequence: TGTGCCCGTCAGAGCGGGAGTGGCACAGATACGCAGTATTTT. Protein: CARQSGSGTDTQYF.

This clonotype was counted ten times or more. V is TRBV7-2 and J is TRBJ2-5; 9 bases fit TRBD1. Germline assignment: CDR1 SGHTA and CDR2 FQGNSA. The CDR3 sequence is 15 residues long. The J segment lost 2 bases and the V segment lost 3 bases, leaving 4 bases of the junction unmatched. CDR3 nucleotides: TGTGCCAGCAGCTTCGACAGGGGGTTACAAGAGACCCAGTACTTC. Its translation is CASSFDRGLQETQYF. Together with reference TRBV7-2 and TRBJ2-5, the CDR3 gives the full variable domain: GAGVSQSPSNKVTEKGKDVELRCDPISGHTALYWYRQSLGQGLEFLIYFQGNSAPDKSGLPSDRFSAERTGGSVSTLTIQRTQQEDSAVYLCASSFDRGLQETQYFGPGTRLLVL.

The chain couples TRBV29-1 to TRBJ1-3; D not certain. CDR1 is SQVTM, CDR2 ANQGSEA, per germline. The length of the CDR3 is 14 residues. The V end was cut by 8 bases, the J end by 0 bases, with 14 bases between. CDR3 sequence: CSIREGYSGNTIYF. CDR3 nucleotides: TGCAGCATCCGTGAAGGGTACTCTGGAAACACCATATATTTT. Complete variable domain (other parts from reference TRBV29-1 and TRBJ1-3): SAVISQKPSRDICQRGTSLTIQCQVDSQVTMMFWYRQQPGQSLTLIATANQGSEATYESGFVIDKFPISRPNLTFSTLTVSNMSPEDSSIYLCSIREGYSGNTIYFGEGSWLTVV.

The V call is TRBV27, the J call TRBJ1-3, with D possibly being TRBD1 (5 bases). Between the trimmed V and J ends, which lost 2 bases and 2 bases, there was a span of 10 bases. The CDR3 is made up of 15 amino acids. Germline-derived CDR1 and CDR2 are MNHEY and SMNVEV (reference sequence). The CDR3 bases are TGTGCCAGCAGTTTAAGGGACGGCACTGGAAACACCATATATTTT. Amino acids: CASSLRDGTGNTIYF.

This clonotype was picked up many times. The DNA for the CDR3 is TGCGCCAGCAGTCGTGGAGGGACGGTTATTTACGAGCAGTACTTC. Protein product: CASSRGGTVIYEQYF. This rearrangement joins TRBV23-1 to TRBJ2-7, with TRBD2 as a possible D gene (6 bases). TRBV23-1 counts as an open reading frame of uncertain function. The V end was cut by 4 bases, the J end by 4 bases, with 17 bases between. The CDR3 is 15 amino acids.

Ten or more counts support this clonotype. Here the CDR3 DNA reads TGCAGTGCTAGCCCCCCCTTTAGCGGTCGGGAGACCCAGTACTTC. It codes for CSASPPFSGRETQYF. The chain couples TRBV20-1 to TRBJ2-5, with D tentatively TRBD2 (6 bases). Germline V gene lookup returns CDR1 DFQATT and CDR2 SNEGSKA (reference sequence). The CDR3 covers 15 residues. V dropped 3 bases and J dropped 5 bases, with 19 bases sitting between them.

The rearrangement links TRBV27 to TRBJ1-5; a possible D gene is TRBD1 (5 bases). V shed 5 bases and J shed 4 bases, with 18 bases lying between them. The CDR3 runs 16 residues. Looked up from germline, CDR1 is MNHEY and CDR2 is SMNVEV (reference sequence). CDR3 sequence: CASSLLGTVENQPQHF. In DNA form, the CDR3 reads TGTGCCAGCAGTCTCCTCGGGACCGTCGAAAATCAGCCCCAGCATTTT.

This clonotype has just one count. A far larger clone is just one base off, so this is likely a read error. The V call is TRBV6-1, the J call TRBJ2-7; TRBD1 aligns across 8 bases. V gave up 5 bases and J gave up 7 bases; unmatched junction bases: 10. CDR3 size: 14 residues. The germline CDR1 and CDR2 sequences are MNHNS and SASEGT. The CDR3 here is CASSPLGQGTEQYF. The DNA for the CDR3 is TGTGCCAGCAGTCCACTTGGACAGGGTACGGAGCAGTACTTC.

There are many counts of this clonotype. J is TRBJ2-7 and V is TRBV18; TRBD2 agrees at 7 bases. There are 14 residues in the CDR3. Germline V CDR1 and CDR2: KGHSH, LQKENI. The V segment lost 6 bases and the J segment 0 bases; nucleotides outside the gene matches: 5. CDR3: CASSSKRDSYEQYF. CDR3 nucleotides: TGTGCCAGCTCCTCAAAGCGGGACTCCTACGAGCAGTACTTC.

Ten or more counts support this clonotype. The CDR3 coding sequence is TGTGCCAGCAGCCGGACGGAGGCAGAATTCAGGACCCTCCACTTT. This sequence encodes CASSRTEAEFRTLHF. The chain combines TRBV7-8 with TRBJ1-6, with D unclear. Germline V gives CDR1 SGHVS, CDR2 FQNEAQ. CDR3 length: 15 amino acids. The V end lost 5 bases, the J end lost 14 bases, and 22 bases lay between the germline ends.

The chain carries TRBV28 and TRBJ2-5; TRBD2 matches 9 bases. J was trimmed by 5 bases and V by 7 bases; bases with no gene match: 8. The germline CDR1 and CDR2 sequences are MDHEN and SYDVKM. The CDR3 loop spans 14 amino acids. The CDR3 nucleotides read TGTGCCAGCACCGCGGGGGGGCCTGGGGAGACCCAGTACTTC. It encodes CASTAGGPGETQYF.

This clonotype was seen a few times. The rearrangement links TRBV30 to TRBJ1-5, with 7 bases identical to TRBD1. CDR1 and CDR2 from the germline V gene are GTSNPN and SVGIG (reference sequence). J lost 4 bases, V lost 1 base, and 4 bases had no gene match. The CDR3 has 14 amino acids. CDR3 bases: TGTGCCTGGAGTGCGGGACAGTTTAATCAGCCCCAGCATTTT. It is translated as CAWSAGQFNQPQHF.

This clonotype was seen many times. The V gene is TRBV7-8, the J gene TRBJ2-7; TRBD1 agrees at 7 bases. Per the germline V gene, CDR1 is SGHVS and CDR2 is FQNEAQ. The CDR3 runs to 13 residues. The junction had 4 bases not matched to a gene; V was cut back by 5 bases and J by 3 bases. The CDR3 here is CASSRTGDYEQYF. The DNA of the CDR3 is TGTGCCAGCAGCCGTACAGGGGACTACGAGCAGTACTTC.

This clonotype was detected ten times or more. V gene TRBV24-1 combines with J gene TRBJ2-7; a weak D match, TRBD1 (5 bases). V gave up 6 bases and J gave up 2 bases, with 13 bases separating them. Germline values: CDR1 KGHDR, CDR2 SFDVKD. This CDR3 contains 14 residues. The CDR3 DNA reads as TGTGCCACCAGTTCGACAGTCCCCCCCTACGAGCAGTACTTC. Its translation: CATSSTVPPYEQYF.

On this clonotype itself: This sequence may be a read error, since a much larger clone differs from it by one base. The rearrangement joins TRBV2 to TRBJ2-7; the D call may be TRBD1 or TRBD2 (6 bases each). The CDR3 consists of 14 residues. Germline-derived CDR1 and CDR2 are SNHLY and FYNNEI. The CDR3 here is CASSTYGGPYEEYF. The CDR3 DNA is TGTGCCAGCAGCACCTACGGGGGCCCCTACGAGGAGTACTTC.

This clonotype was counted ten times or more. V gene TRBV12-3 or TRBV12-4 combines with J gene TRBJ1-4, with no clear D. The germline V and J ends were trimmed by 2 bases and 0 bases, with 10 bases remaining between them. The CDR3 has 16 amino acids. The CDR3 is CASSLKGAATNEKLFF. The CDR3 DNA sequence: TGTGCCAGCAGTTTAAAGGGTGCAGCAACTAATGAAAAACTGTTTTTT.

In this sample, this clonotype turned up many times. This chain connects TRBV2 to TRBJ2-1, with 9 positions matching TRBD2. Germline assignment: CDR1 SNHLY and CDR2 FYNNEI. CDR3 length equals 17 residues. J was trimmed by 4 bases and V by 4 bases; bases with no gene match: 11. The CDR3 spells CASSALGAGGLYNEQFF. Here the CDR3 DNA reads TGTGCCAGCAGTGCCTTAGGAGCGGGGGGCCTTTACAATGAGCAGTTCTTC. The whole variable domain, filled in from reference TRBV2 and TRBJ2-1, reads EPEVTQTPSHQVTQMGQEVILRCVPISNHLYFYWYRQILGQKVEFLVSFYNNEISEKSEIFDDQFSVERPDGSNFTLKIRSTKLEDSAMYFCASSALGAGGLYNEQFFGPGTRLTVL.

The rearrangement joins TRBV6-1 to TRBJ2-3; D gene unclear. CDR1 and CDR2 from the germline V gene are MNHNS and SASEGT. The CDR3 covers 10 residues. V dropped 3 bases and J dropped 14 bases, with 9 bases sitting between them. CDR3 loop: CASSEPRLYF. The CDR3 DNA follows: TGTGCCAGCAGTGAGCCGCGGCTGTATTTT.

This clonotype was recorded at least ten times. This chain links TRBV19 with TRBJ1-6; D ambiguous. Trimming removed 5 bases from V and 5 bases from J, with 10 bases in between. CDR1 and CDR2 from the germline V gene are LNHDA and SQIVND (reference sequence). The CDR3 has 14 residues. CDR3 sequence (DNA): TGTGCCAGTAGTCGGACGTCGAATAATTCACCCCTCCACTTT. Amino acids: CASSRTSNNSPLHF.

The chain uses TRBV13 and TRBJ2-3, with 7 bases that match TRBD2. Germline-derived CDR1 and CDR2 are PRHDT and FYEKMQ (reference sequence). The junction had 12 bases not matched to a gene; V was cut back by 7 bases and J by 8 bases. CDR3 length: 14 residues. The CDR3 DNA follows: TGTGCCAGCACTGGGGAGGGACGTAGGGCTACGCAGTATTTT. Translated: CASTGEGRRATQYF.

V gene TRBV27 combines with J gene TRBJ2-3; D is undetermined. Germline values: CDR1 MNHEY, CDR2 SMNVEV (reference sequence). The CDR3 has 16 residues. V was trimmed by 3 bases and J by 0 bases, leaving 13 bases between them. The CDR3 bases are TGTGCCAGCAGTTTGTTAACGGGTGTTAGCACAGATACGCAGTATTTT. Protein sequence: CASSLLTGVSTDTQYF.

This clonotype was observed many times. The gene calls are TRBV18 and TRBJ2-3; D is perhaps TRBD2 (5 bases). Germline CDR1 KGHSH, CDR2 LQKENI. The CDR3 has 13 amino acids. V was shortened by 6 bases and J by 4 bases, with 11 bases between the two germline ends. The CDR3 DNA is TGTGCCAGCTCCGAGGGTTTGGCAGATACGCAGTATTTT. It encodes CASSEGLADTQYF.

This clonotype was seen repeatedly, ten times or more. This chain connects TRBV28 to TRBJ1-5; D is unresolved. Trimming pared 1 base from V and 7 bases from J, leaving 5 bases between. The CDR3 is 12 residues long. Germline V gene lookup returns CDR1 MDHEN and CDR2 SYDVKM. The CDR3, as DNA: TGTGCCAGCAGTTTATCAGGCCAGCCCCAGCATTTT. Its translation: CASSLSGQPQHF.

The J gene is TRBJ2-3, the V gene TRBV11-1, with 14 bases matching TRBD2. CDR1 SGHAT and CDR2 FQDESV come from the germline V gene (reference sequence). V shed 7 bases and J 0 bases; nucleotides not matched to a gene: 3. The CDR3 extends over 16 amino acids. CDR3 in DNA: TGTGCCAGCACAGGACTAGCGGGGGGCAGCACAGATACGCAGTATTTT. Encoded protein: CASTGLAGGSTDTQYF.

This clonotype was seen once. A far larger clone is one base from this, pointing to a likely read error. The CDR3 region has the DNA TGTGCCAGCAGCACCAACCGCGGGGGGGGCGGGGAGCTGTTTTTT. Its protein product is CASSTNRGGGGELFF. The V gene is TRBV6-1, the J gene TRBJ2-2, with 9 bases matching TRBD2. The CDR3 spans 15 residues. Trimming took 6 bases from V and 7 from J; bases not matched to a gene: 9. Germline loops: CDR1 MNHNS, CDR2 SASEGT.

This clonotype has ten or more counts. The V and J genes are TRBV6-2 or TRBV6-3 and TRBJ2-7; a possible D gene is TRBD1 (8 bases). The germline V gene encodes CDR1 MNHEY and CDR2 SVGEGT. The CDR3 has 17 amino acids. The V and J ends lost 5 bases and 0 bases respectively, with 20 bases between them. The CDR3 reads CASSDRQGAGASYEQYF. The CDR3 DNA follows: TGTGCCAGCAGTGATCGGCAGGGGGCGGGGGCCTCCTACGAGCAGTACTTC.

The rearrangement uses TRBV7-9 and TRBJ2-3; 13 bases line up with TRBD2. The CDR3 sequence is 17 residues long. Germline V lookup: CDR1 SEHNR, CDR2 FQNEAQ (reference sequence). The trim removed 0 bases at V and 8 bases at J, leaving 8 bases unmatched. The CDR3 DNA sequence: TGTGCCAGCAGCTTAGCCACGGGACTAGCGGGAATTGGTACGCAGTATTTT. Protein sequence: CASSLATGLAGIGTQYF. Full variable domain (missing parts from reference TRBV7-9 and TRBJ2-3): DTGVSQNPRHKITKRGQNVTFRCDPISEHNRLYWYRQTLGQGPEFLTYFQNEAQLEKSRLLSDRFSAERPKGSFSTLEIQRTEQGDSAMYLCASSLATGLAGIGTQYFGPGTRLTVL.

In its sample, this clonotype was seen many times. The genes are TRBV7-8 and TRBJ2-7; D uncertain. Germline V gene data show CDR1 as SGHVS and CDR2 as FQNEAQ. V lost 9 bases and J lost 2, with 14 bases in between. The CDR3 has 13 residues. DNA for the CDR3: TGTGCCAGTCAGTCTCCCCCGACCTACGAGCAGTACTTC. Protein sequence: CASQSPPTYEQYF. The full variable domain, rest sourced from reference TRBV7-8 and TRBJ2-7, is GAGVSQSPRYKVAKRGQDVALRCDPISGHVSLFWYQQALGQGPEFLTYFQNEAQLDKSGLPSDRFFAERPEGSVSTLKIQRTQQEDSAVYLCASQSPPTYEQYFGPGTRLTVT.